The 32 T cell receptor beta chains reported below all come from one sample, sequenced in a study of T cell responses to AZD1222 COVID-19 vaccine. Measured with immunoSEQ multiplex PCR; TCRdb has only the in-frame clones, and not every one. Of under 100,000 clones in the sample, roughly 84% were seen once. Sequenced here: peripheral blood, sampled on day 0 of AZD1222 vaccination. The receptors were sampled from an adult in good health.

Written as DNA, the CDR3 is TGTGCCAGCAGCTTGAGTGGCGGGCCCCAAGAGACCCAGTACTTC. It codes for CASSLSGGPQETQYF. The genes are TRBV5-8 and TRBJ2-5, with D perhaps matching TRBD2 (5 bases). V shed 1 base and J shed 1 base, with 11 bases lying between them. CDR1 is SGHTS, CDR2 YDEGEE, per germline. The CDR3 is 15 amino acids. The full variable domain, rest sourced from reference TRBV5-8 and TRBJ2-5, is EAGVTQSPTHLIKTRGQQATLRCSPISGHTSVYWYQQALGLGLQFLLWYDEGEERNRGNFPPRFSGRQFPNYSSELNVNALELEDSALYLCASSLSGGPQETQYFGPGTRLLVL.

The rearrangement uses TRBV5-6 and TRBJ2-1; 7 nucleotides line up with TRBD2. The V and J ends lost 4 bases and 3 bases, in that order; junction bases with no gene match: 7. The CDR3 sequence is 15 residues long. Germline CDR1 and CDR2: SGHDT and YYEEEE. The CDR3 region has the DNA TGTGCCAGCAGCCTACGCGGGGGTCTCTACAATGAGCAGTTCTTC. Translation gives CASSLRGGLYNEQFF.

The CDR3 sequence: CASSIWTSGGRDEQFF. The CDR3 coding sequence is TGTGCCAGTAGTATTTGGACTAGCGGGGGGCGGGATGAGCAGTTCTTC. The rearrangement uses TRBV19 and TRBJ2-1; TRBD2 agrees at 14 bases. CDR3 size: 16 residues. The V gene end was trimmed by 3 bases and the J gene end by 8 bases; junction bases not matched to a gene: 6. CDR1 and CDR2 from the germline V gene are LNHDA and SQIVND (reference sequence).

The genes are TRBV4-1 and TRBJ1-6; 8 bases are shared with TRBD1. V lost 1 base to trimming and J lost 9 bases; unmatched junction nucleotides: 11. Germline lookup yields CDR1 MGHRA and CDR2 YSYEKL. The CDR3 extends over 17 amino acids. CDR3 in amino acids: CASSQVPRDRQRSPLHF. The DNA for the CDR3 is TGCGCCAGCAGCCAAGTACCACGGGACAGGCAGCGTTCACCCCTCCACTTT.

V gene TRBV3-1 (or the pseudogene TRBV3-2) combines with J gene TRBJ2-1, with TRBD2 matching over 9 bases. Losses at the gene ends were 0 bases for V and 6 bases for J; bases not matched to a gene: 12. CDR3 length: 18 residues. Germline CDR1 and CDR2: LGHDT and YNNKEL (reference sequence). CDR3 DNA sequence: TGTGCCAGCAGCCAAGATTATCTTGGGGGACTAGCCCCCAATGAGCAGTTCTTC. Protein product: CASSQDYLGGLAPNEQFF.

This sequence joins TRBV11-2 and TRBJ1-5; 9 nucleotides match TRBD1. V lost 3 bases to trimming and J lost 5 bases; unmatched junction nucleotides: 2. The CDR3 loop spans 14 amino acids. Germline CDR1 reads SGHAT; CDR2 reads FQNNGV. The CDR3 bases are TGTGCCAGCAGCTTGAGACAGGGGGATCAGCCCCAGCATTTT. Translated, it gives CASSLRQGDQPQHF. The entire variable domain, with the rest obtained from reference TRBV11-2 and TRBJ1-5, is as follows: EAGVAQSPRYKIIEKRQSVAFWCNPISGHATLYWYQQILGQGPKLLIQFQNNGVVDDSQLPKDRFSAERLKGVDSTLKIQPAKLEDSAVYLCASSLRQGDQPQHFGDGTRLSIL.

This chain uses TRBV9 with TRBJ1-5; D is unclear. V was clipped by 2 bases and J by 1 base, with 7 bases between them. Germline V gene sequence: CDR1 SGDLS, CDR2 YYNGEE. CDR3 size: 14 residues. The CDR3 DNA reads as TGTGCCAGCAGCGTCGGTCACAGCAATCAGCCCCAGCATTTT. This translates into CASSVGHSNQPQHF. The variable domain in full, with the rest retrieved from reference TRBV9 and TRBJ1-5, is DSGVTQTPKHLITATGQRVTLRCSPRSGDLSVYWYQQSLDQGLQFLIQYYNGEERAKGNILERFSAQQFPDLHSELNLSSLELGDSALYFCASSVGHSNQPQHFGDGTRLSIL.

The rearrangement links TRBV27 to TRBJ2-7; 9 nucleotides align to TRBD1. Germline values: CDR1 MNHEY, CDR2 SMNVEV (reference sequence). The CDR3 has 13 amino acids. Germline trimming cut 7 bases from V and 3 bases from J; bases unmatched to any gene: 4. The CDR3 sequence is CASNPGQGYEQYF. In DNA form, the CDR3 reads TGTGCCAGCAACCCGGGACAGGGCTACGAGCAGTACTTC.

The rearrangement uses TRBV9 and TRBJ1-3, with a weak D call TRBD1 (5 bases). The CDR3 runs 16 residues. V lost 4 bases and J 3 bases, leaving 17 bases between the germline ends. Germline CDR1 is SGDLS and CDR2 is YYNGEE. DNA for the CDR3: TGTGCCAGCAGCCTCGCTGGGGGGGTTGGTGGAAACACCATATATTTT. Translation gives CASSLAGGVGGNTIYF.

The V and J genes are TRBV5-1 and TRBJ1-2, with a possible D match to TRBD1 (5 bases). V was trimmed by 5 bases and J by 8 bases, leaving 16 bases between them. This CDR3 contains 13 residues. Germline CDR1 reads SGHRS; CDR2 reads YFSETQ. CDR3 in DNA: TGCGCCAGCAGAAAGGACGGGGGTGAAGGCTACACCTTC. It specifies CASRKDGGEGYTF.

The chain joins TRBV24-1 to TRBJ1-2; weak D call: TRBD1 (5 bases). This CDR3 contains 15 residues. V gave up 3 bases and J gave up 1 base, with 11 bases separating them. CDR1 is KGHDR, CDR2 SFDVKD, per germline. The CDR3 region is CATSDTADNNYGYTF. CDR3 in DNA: TGTGCCACCAGTGATACGGCGGACAATAACTATGGCTACACCTTC.

V usage is TRBV30 and J usage is TRBJ1-2; 9 nucleotides agree with TRBD1. The CDR3 sequence is 13 residues long. J was trimmed by 7 bases and V by 0 bases; bases with no gene match: 3. Germline values: CDR1 GTSNPN, CDR2 SVGIG (reference sequence). CDR3 coding DNA: TGTGCCTGGAGTGTAGGGACAGGGTTTGGCTACACCTTC. Translated, it gives CAWSVGTGFGYTF.

There are a few counts of this clone. The chain couples TRBV7-9 to TRBJ2-3; TRBD1 is a possible D gene (6 bases). Looked up from germline, CDR1 is SEHNR and CDR2 is FQNEAQ (reference sequence). V lost 5 bases and J lost 1, with 10 bases in between. This CDR3 has 14 amino acids. CDR3 amino acids: CASSLQGGTDTQYF. Written as DNA, the CDR3 is TGTGCCAGCAGCCTACAGGGTGGCACAGATACGCAGTATTTT.

The rearrangement joins TRBV21-1 to TRBJ1-5. TRBV21-1 is a listed pseudogene. This CDR3 is 14 amino acids long. The CDR3 DNA sequence: TGTGCCAGCAGCAAAGAGGGATACAATCAGCCCCAGCATTTT. Translation: CASSKEGYNQPQHF.

The chain employs TRBV6-2 or TRBV6-3 and TRBJ2-5, with 7 bases lining up with TRBD2. The CDR3 loop spans 17 amino acids. After removal of 3 bases from V and 5 bases from J, the junction contained 15 bases not matched to a gene. The germline gives CDR1 MNHEY, CDR2 SVGEGT. The CDR3 sequence is CASSYPLGSGGSETQYF. CDR3 in DNA: TGTGCCAGCAGTTATCCCCTGGGGTCGGGGGGTTCGGAGACCCAGTACTTC.

The chain employs TRBV7-8 and TRBJ1-3; D is ambiguous. The CDR3 covers 16 residues. Germline CDR1 is SGHVS and CDR2 is FQNEAQ. V lost 0 bases and J lost 2, with 11 bases in between. Here the CDR3 DNA reads TGTGCCAGCAGCTTAGCGCGATGGGGTACTGGAAACACCATATATTTT. Translated: CASSLARWGTGNTIYF. Full variable domain (remainder filled in from reference TRBV7-8 and TRBJ1-3): GAGVSQSPRYKVAKRGQDVALRCDPISGHVSLFWYQQALGQGPEFLTYFQNEAQLDKSGLPSDRFFAERPEGSVSTLKIQRTQQEDSAVYLCASSLARWGTGNTIYFGEGSWLTVV.

This chain connects TRBV4-3 to TRBJ1-2, with 7 nucleotides matching TRBD1. The CDR3 extends over 15 amino acids. Germline loops: CDR1 LGHNA, CDR2 YSLEER. The J segment lost 3 bases and the V segment lost 0 bases, leaving 4 bases of the junction unmatched. CDR3 amino acids: CASSQELGTDYGYTF. The CDR3 DNA follows: TGCGCCAGCAGCCAAGAGTTGGGGACAGACTATGGCTACACCTTC.

CDR3 DNA sequence: TGTGCCAGCAGCTTAGTCAGACAAGAGACCCAGTACTTC. Encoded protein: CASSLVRQETQYF. J is TRBJ2-5 and V is TRBV7-2; no definite D call. This CDR3 has 13 residues. The germline V gene encodes CDR1 SGHTA and CDR2 FQGNSA. The ends were cut back, 1 base at V and 2 bases at J, with 5 bases in the middle.

The chain employs TRBV30 and TRBJ1-6, with 10 bases aligning to TRBD1. CDR1 is GTSNPN, CDR2 SVGIG, per germline (reference sequence). V dropped 3 bases and J dropped 4; count of bases not matched to a gene: 3. The CDR3 is made up of 15 amino acids. CDR3 in DNA: TGTGCCTGGAGGGGGGACAGGGGTTATAATTCACCCCTCCACTTT. Its translation is CAWRGDRGYNSPLHF. Full variable domain (outside the CDR3, taken from reference TRBV30 and TRBJ1-6): SQTIHQWPATLVQPVGSPLSLECTVEGTSNPNLYWYRQAAGRGLQLLFYSVGIGQISSEVPQNLSASRPQDRQFILSSKKLLLSDSGFYLCAWRGDRGYNSPLHFGNGTRLTVT.

The J gene is TRBJ1-6, the V gene TRBV11-3; D gene uncertain. Trimming pared 6 bases from V and 7 bases from J, leaving 19 bases between. This CDR3 comprises 16 residues. Germline CDR1 and CDR2: SGHNT and YENEEA. DNA of the CDR3: TGTGCCAGCAGACTAGAGTCCACGCTTTCGAATTCACCCCTCCACTTT. Residues: CASRLESTLSNSPLHF. Supplemented by reference TRBV11-3 and TRBJ1-6, the full variable domain reads EAGVVQSPRYKIIEKKQPVAFWCNPISGHNTLYWYLQNLGQGPELLIRYENEEAVDDSQLPKDRFSAERLKGVDSTLKIQPAELGDSAVYLCASRLESTLSNSPLHFGNGTRLTVT.

The genes are TRBV5-6 and TRBJ1-1; D is unclear. CDR3 length: 12 residues. Germline V gene sequence: CDR1 SGHDT, CDR2 YYEEEE. Trimming took off 4 bases at V and 5 bases at J, with 9 bases between the two ends. DNA for the CDR3: TGTGCCAGCAGCCCACAGAGGACTGAAGCTTTCTTT. Its translation is CASSPQRTEAFF.

This clone has just a few counts. The chain carries TRBV10-3 and TRBJ1-6, with D unclear. The CDR3 has 12 residues. Germline CDR1 and CDR2: ENHRY and SYGVKD. V lost 6 bases and J lost 6, with 6 bases in between. The CDR3 nucleotides are TGTGCCATCAGGGGCGCTAATTCACCCCTCCACTTT. Translated: CAIRGANSPLHF.

This clone was counted a single time. The chain is built from TRBV18 and TRBJ1-2, with a weak D call TRBD1 (6 bases). This CDR3 region has 13 residues. Germline V lookup: CDR1 KGHSH, CDR2 LQKENI. V lost 3 bases, J lost 1 base, and 6 bases lay in between. The CDR3 sequence: CASSPDSNYGYTF. The DNA for the CDR3 is TGTGCCAGCTCACCGGACAGTAACTATGGCTACACCTTC.

The genes are TRBV6-5 and TRBJ2-5, with D tentatively TRBD1 (6 bases). Trimming cost V 0 bases and J 4 bases, with 12 bases left between them. Germline loops: CDR1 MNHEY, CDR2 SVGAGI. This CDR3 contains 15 residues. The DNA for the CDR3 is TGTGCCAGCAGTTACTCGAGCCAGGGGCCAGAGACCCAGTACTTC. Translating it yields CASSYSSQGPETQYF.

Only one count was recorded for this clone. This rearrangement joins TRBV19 to TRBJ1-2, with 7 nucleotides matching TRBD1. Looked up from germline, CDR1 is LNHDA and CDR2 is SQIVND (reference sequence). Trimming cost V 1 base and J 5 bases; bases outside gene matches: 4. The CDR3 covers 14 residues. The CDR3 region has the DNA TGTGCCAGTAGTATAGCTAACAGGGGATATGGCTACACCTTC. It translates to CASSIANRGYGYTF.

The CDR3 protein is CASRRQGPTGELFF. CDR3 in DNA: TGTGCCAGCAGACGACAGGGGCCCACCGGGGAGCTGTTTTTT. The genes are TRBV2 and TRBJ2-2; 8 bases match TRBD1. The V segment lost 6 bases and the J segment 4 bases; nucleotides outside the gene matches: 4. Germline loops: CDR1 SNHLY, CDR2 FYNNEI. The CDR3 has 14 residues.

This clone was seen a handful of times. The chain combines TRBV11-3 with TRBJ1-4; unclear D gene. Germline CDR1 SGHNT, CDR2 YENEEA. There are 15 residues in the CDR3. V was pared by 5 bases and J by 8 bases, with 18 bases between. The CDR3 loop is CASSARSLAIEKLFF. CDR3 in DNA: TGTGCCAGCAGCGCGCGTAGTCTGGCGATAGAAAAACTGTTTTTT.

Here the CDR3 reads CASSRPTGMDATNEKLFF. CDR3 sequence (DNA): TGCGCCAGCAGCCGACCGACAGGGATGGATGCAACTAATGAAAAACTGTTTTTT. The rearrangement joins TRBV4-1 to TRBJ1-4, with TRBD1 matching over 7 bases. V was clipped by 4 bases and J by 0 bases; unmatched bases: 11. This CDR3 spans 18 amino acids. From germline, CDR1 is MGHRA and CDR2 YSYEKL.

In this sample, this clone turned up a few times. The V gene is TRBV5-4, the J gene TRBJ1-3; D not resolved. Germline V gives CDR1 SGHNT, CDR2 YYREEE (reference sequence). This CDR3 region has 15 residues. V was cut by 3 bases and J by 0 bases, with 10 bases left in between. The CDR3 reads CASSWSGHSGNTIYF. The DNA for the CDR3 is TGTGCCAGCAGCTGGAGCGGGCACTCTGGAAACACCATATATTTT.

The chain combines TRBV2 with TRBJ2-2; 8 bases map to TRBD1. V lost 7 bases and J lost 1; bases outside the gene matches: 2. CDR1 and CDR2 from the germline V gene are SNHLY and FYNNEI. The CDR3 covers 14 residues. CDR3 DNA sequence: TGTGCCAGCACCGGGACAGGGAACACCGGGGAGCTGTTTTTT. It translates to CASTGTGNTGELFF.

This clone was counted a few times. V gene TRBV4-1 combines with J gene TRBJ1-4, with TRBD1 as a possible D gene (6 bases). V was shortened by 3 bases and J by 14 bases, with 22 bases between the two germline ends. Germline V CDR1 and CDR2: MGHRA, YSYEKL. This CDR3 is 15 amino acids long. The CDR3 protein is CASSQSTGISQGLFF. The CDR3 nucleotides read TGCGCCAGCAGCCAGTCCACAGGGATCTCGCAGGGGCTGTTTTTT.

The chain is built from TRBV11-3 and TRBJ1-2; a possible D gene is TRBD1 (5 bases). CDR1 is SGHNT and CDR2 is YENEEA in the germline V gene. The CDR3 has 13 amino acids. Trimming removed 5 bases from V and 5 bases from J, with 12 bases in between. The CDR3 bases are TGTGCCAGCAGCCCCCAGGGCTCGTATGGCTACACCTTC. Residues: CASSPQGSYGYTF. The full variable domain, in which reference TRBV11-3 and TRBJ1-2 provide the parts outside the CDR3, is EAGVVQSPRYKIIEKKQPVAFWCNPISGHNTLYWYLQNLGQGPELLIRYENEEAVDDSQLPKDRFSAERLKGVDSTLKIQPAELGDSAVYLCASSPQGSYGYTFGSGTRLTVV.